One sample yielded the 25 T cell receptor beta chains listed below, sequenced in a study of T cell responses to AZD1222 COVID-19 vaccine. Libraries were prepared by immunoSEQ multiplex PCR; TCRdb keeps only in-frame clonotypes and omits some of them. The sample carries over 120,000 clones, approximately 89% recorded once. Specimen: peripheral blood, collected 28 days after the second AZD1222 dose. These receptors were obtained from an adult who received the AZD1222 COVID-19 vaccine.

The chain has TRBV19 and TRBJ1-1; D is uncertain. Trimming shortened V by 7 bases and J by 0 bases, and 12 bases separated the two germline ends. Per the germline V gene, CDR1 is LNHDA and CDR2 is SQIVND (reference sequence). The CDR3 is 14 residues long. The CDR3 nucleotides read TGTGCCAGTACCCTAAATTTAGTGAACACTGAAGCTTTCTTT. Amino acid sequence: CASTLNLVNTEAFF.

CDR3 protein: CASSLAGPGNTGELFF. CDR3 bases: TGTGCCAGCAGCTTAGCAGGGCCAGGGAACACCGGGGAGCTGTTTTTT. The V gene is TRBV7-2, the J gene TRBJ2-2; D unresolved. Per the germline V gene, CDR1 is SGHTA and CDR2 is FQGNSA. This CDR3 is built from 16 residues. V dropped 0 bases and J dropped 1 base, with 9 bases sitting between them.

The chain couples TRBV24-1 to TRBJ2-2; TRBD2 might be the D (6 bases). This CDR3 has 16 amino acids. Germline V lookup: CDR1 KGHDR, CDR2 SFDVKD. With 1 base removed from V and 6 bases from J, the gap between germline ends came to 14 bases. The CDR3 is CATSDLKGGGSGELFF. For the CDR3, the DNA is TGTGCCACCAGTGATTTAAAGGGCGGAGGGTCCGGGGAGCTGTTTTTT.

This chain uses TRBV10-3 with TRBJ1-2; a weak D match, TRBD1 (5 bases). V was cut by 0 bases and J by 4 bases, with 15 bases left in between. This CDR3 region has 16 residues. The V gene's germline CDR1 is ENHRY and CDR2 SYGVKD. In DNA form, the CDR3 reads TGTGCCATCAGTGAGTCATCTGGGGGGAAGGGCTATGGCTACACCTTC. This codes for CAISESSGGKGYGYTF.

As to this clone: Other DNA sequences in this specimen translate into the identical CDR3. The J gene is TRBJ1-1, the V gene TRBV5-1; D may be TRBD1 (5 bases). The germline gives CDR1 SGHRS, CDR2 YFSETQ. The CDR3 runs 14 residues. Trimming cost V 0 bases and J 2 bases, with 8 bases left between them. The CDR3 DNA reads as TGCGCCAGCAGCTTGGTTGGGGGAAACACTGAAGCTTTCTTT. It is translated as CASSLVGGNTEAFF.

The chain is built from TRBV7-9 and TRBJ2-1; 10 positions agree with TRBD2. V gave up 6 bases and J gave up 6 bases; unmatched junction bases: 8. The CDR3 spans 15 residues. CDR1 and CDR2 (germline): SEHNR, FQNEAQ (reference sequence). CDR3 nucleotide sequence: TGTGCCAGCAGTCCCCGGGGGACTAGCGTCAATGAGCAGTTCTTC. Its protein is CASSPRGTSVNEQFF.

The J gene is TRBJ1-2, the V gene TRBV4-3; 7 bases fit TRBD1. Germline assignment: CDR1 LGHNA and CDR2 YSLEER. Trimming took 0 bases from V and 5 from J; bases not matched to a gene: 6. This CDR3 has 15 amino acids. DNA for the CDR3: TGCGCCAGCAGCCAAGATCCGGGACAGCGTTATGGCTACACCTTC. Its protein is CASSQDPGQRYGYTF.

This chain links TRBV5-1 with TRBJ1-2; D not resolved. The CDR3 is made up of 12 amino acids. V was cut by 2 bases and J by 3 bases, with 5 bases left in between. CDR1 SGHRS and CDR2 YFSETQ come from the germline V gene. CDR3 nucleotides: TGCGCCAGCAGCTTCGGGGACTATGGCTACACCTTC. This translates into CASSFGDYGYTF.

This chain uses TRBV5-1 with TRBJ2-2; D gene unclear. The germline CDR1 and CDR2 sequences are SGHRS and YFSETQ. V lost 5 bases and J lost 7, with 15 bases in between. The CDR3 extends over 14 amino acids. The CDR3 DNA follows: TGCGCCAGCAGAATAGACGGAACTAACGGGGAGCTGTTTTTT. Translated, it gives CASRIDGTNGELFF. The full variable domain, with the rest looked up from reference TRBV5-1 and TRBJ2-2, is KAGVTQTPRYLIKTRGQQVTLSCSPISGHRSVSWYQQTPGQGLQFLFEYFSETQRNKGNFPGRFSGRQFSNSRSEMNVSTLELGDSALYLCASRIDGTNGELFFGEGSRLTVL.

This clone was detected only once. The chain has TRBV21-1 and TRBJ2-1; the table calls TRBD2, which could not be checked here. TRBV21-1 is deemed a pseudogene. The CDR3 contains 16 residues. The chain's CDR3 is CASSARTSGGYNEQFF. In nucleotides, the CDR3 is TGTGCCAGCAGCGCTCGGACTAGCGGCGGTTACAATGAGCAGTTCTTC.

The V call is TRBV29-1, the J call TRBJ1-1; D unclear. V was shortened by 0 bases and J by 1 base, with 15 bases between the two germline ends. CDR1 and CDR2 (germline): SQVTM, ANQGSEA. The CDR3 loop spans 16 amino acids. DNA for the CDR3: TGCAGCGTTGAAGATAGGCTTCTCTCGGGGAACACTGAAGCTTTCTTT. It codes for CSVEDRLLSGNTEAFF.

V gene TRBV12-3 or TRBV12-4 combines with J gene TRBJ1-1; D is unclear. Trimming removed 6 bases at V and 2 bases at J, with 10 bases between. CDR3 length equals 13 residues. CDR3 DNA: TGTGCCAGCAGCTGGACGTATAACACTGAAGCTTTCTTT. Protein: CASSWTYNTEAFF.

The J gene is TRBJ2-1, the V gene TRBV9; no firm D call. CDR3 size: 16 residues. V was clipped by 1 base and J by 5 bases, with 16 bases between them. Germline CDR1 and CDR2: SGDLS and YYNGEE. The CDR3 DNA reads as TGTGCCAGCAGCGTAAGACCCGCATCAAGAGACAATGAGCAGTTCTTC. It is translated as CASSVRPASRDNEQFF.

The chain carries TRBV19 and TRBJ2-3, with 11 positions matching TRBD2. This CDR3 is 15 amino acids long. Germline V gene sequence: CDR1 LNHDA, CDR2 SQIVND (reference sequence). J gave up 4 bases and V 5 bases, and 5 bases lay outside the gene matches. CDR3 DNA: TGTGCCAGTAGTCCGACTAGCGGGAAACCAGATACGCAGTATTTT. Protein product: CASSPTSGKPDTQYF.

The CDR3 protein is CASSSGYEQYF. CDR3 in DNA: TGTGCCAGCAGTTCCGGTTACGAGCAGTACTTC. V is TRBV27 and J is TRBJ2-7, with D hard to call. Trimming shortened V by 4 bases and J by 4 bases, and 5 bases separated the two germline ends. Germline assignment: CDR1 MNHEY and CDR2 SMNVEV (reference sequence). The CDR3 is made up of 11 amino acids.

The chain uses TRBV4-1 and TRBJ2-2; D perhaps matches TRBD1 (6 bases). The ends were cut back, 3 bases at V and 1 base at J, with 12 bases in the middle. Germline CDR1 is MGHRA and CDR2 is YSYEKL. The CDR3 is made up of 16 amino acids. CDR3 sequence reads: CASSQGALLNTGELFF. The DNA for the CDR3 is TGCGCCAGCAGCCAGGGGGCTCTCTTGAACACCGGGGAGCTGTTTTTT.

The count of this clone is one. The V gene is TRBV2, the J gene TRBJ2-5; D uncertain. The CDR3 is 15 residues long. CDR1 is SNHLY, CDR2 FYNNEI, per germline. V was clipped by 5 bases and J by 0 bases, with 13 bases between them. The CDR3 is CASSPRRWYQETQYF. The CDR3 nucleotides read TGTGCCAGCAGTCCTAGGCGGTGGTACCAAGAGACCCAGTACTTC.

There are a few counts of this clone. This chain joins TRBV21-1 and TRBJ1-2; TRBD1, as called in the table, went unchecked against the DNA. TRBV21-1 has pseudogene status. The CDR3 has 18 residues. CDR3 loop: CASSKRGSRDRDLYGYTF. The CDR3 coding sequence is TGTGCCAGCAGCAAACGTGGAAGCCGGGACAGGGACCTCTATGGCTACACCTTC.

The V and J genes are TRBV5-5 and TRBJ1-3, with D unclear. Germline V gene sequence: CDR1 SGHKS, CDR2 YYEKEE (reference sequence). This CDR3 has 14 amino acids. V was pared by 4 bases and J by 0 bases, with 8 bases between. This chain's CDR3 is CASSTYYSGNTIYF. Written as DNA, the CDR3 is TGTGCCAGCAGCACTTACTACTCTGGAAACACCATATATTTT.

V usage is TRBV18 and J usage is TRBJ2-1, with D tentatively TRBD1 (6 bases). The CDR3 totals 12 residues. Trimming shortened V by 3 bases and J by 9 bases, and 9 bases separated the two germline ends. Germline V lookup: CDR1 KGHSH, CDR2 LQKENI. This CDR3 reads CASSPQGLEQFF. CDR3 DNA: TGTGCCAGCTCACCCCAGGGGCTTGAGCAGTTCTTC.

The CDR3 protein is CASSTVAGGFFSEQFF. The CDR3 region has the DNA TGTGCCAGTAGTACCGTAGCGGGAGGGTTTTTTAGTGAGCAGTTCTTC. This rearrangement joins TRBV19 to TRBJ2-1; TRBD2 matches at 11 bases. The V gene end was trimmed by 4 bases and the J gene end by 9 bases; junction bases not matched to a gene: 11. This CDR3 region has 16 residues. Germline loops: CDR1 LNHDA, CDR2 SQIVND (reference sequence).

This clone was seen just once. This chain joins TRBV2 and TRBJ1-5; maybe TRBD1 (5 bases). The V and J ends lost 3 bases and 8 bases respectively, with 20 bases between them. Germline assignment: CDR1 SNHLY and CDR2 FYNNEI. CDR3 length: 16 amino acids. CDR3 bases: TGTGCCAGCAGTGAGTGGGGGGAGGTCGCGCGAAAGCCCCAGCATTTT. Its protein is CASSEWGEVARKPQHF.

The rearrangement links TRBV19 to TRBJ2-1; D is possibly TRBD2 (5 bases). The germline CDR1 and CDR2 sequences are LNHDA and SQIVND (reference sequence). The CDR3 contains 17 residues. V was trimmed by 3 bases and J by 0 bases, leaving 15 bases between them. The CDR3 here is CASSILLSGSSYNEQFF. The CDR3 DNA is TGTGCCAGTAGTATTCTCTTATCGGGGAGCTCCTACAATGAGCAGTTCTTC.

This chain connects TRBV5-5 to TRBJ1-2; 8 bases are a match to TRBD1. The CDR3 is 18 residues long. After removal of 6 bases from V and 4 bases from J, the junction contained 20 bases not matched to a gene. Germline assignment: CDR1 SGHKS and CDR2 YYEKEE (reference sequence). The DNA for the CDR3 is TGTGCCAGCACCGTGTCGGGGACTTGGCAGGGGGCTACCTATGGCTACACCTTC. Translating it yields CASTVSGTWQGATYGYTF.

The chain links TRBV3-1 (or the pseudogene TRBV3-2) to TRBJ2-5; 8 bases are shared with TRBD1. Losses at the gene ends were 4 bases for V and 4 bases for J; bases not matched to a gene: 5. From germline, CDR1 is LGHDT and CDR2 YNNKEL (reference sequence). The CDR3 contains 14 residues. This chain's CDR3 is CASSLRQGSETQYF. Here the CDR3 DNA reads TGTGCCAGCAGCCTCCGACAGGGGTCAGAGACCCAGTACTTC.